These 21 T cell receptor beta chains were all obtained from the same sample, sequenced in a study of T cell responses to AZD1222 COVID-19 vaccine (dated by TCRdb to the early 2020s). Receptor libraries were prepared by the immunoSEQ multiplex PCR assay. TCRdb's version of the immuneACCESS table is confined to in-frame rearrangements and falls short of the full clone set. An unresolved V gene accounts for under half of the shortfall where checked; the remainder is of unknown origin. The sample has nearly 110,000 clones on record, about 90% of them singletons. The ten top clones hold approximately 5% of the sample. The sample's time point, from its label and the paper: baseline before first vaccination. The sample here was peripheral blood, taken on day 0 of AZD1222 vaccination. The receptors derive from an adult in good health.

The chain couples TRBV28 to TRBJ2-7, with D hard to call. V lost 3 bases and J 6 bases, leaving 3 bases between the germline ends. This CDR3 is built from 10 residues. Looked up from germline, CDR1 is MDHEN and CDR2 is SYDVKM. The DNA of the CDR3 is TGTGCCAGCAGTTTCAGCGAGCAGTACTTC. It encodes CASSFSEQYF. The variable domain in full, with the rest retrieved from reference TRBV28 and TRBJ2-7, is DVKVTQSSRYLVKRTGEKVFLECVQDMDHENMFWYRQDPGLGLRLIYFSYDVKMKEKGDIPEGYSVSREKKERFSLILESASTNQTSMYLCASSFSEQYFGPGTRLTVT.

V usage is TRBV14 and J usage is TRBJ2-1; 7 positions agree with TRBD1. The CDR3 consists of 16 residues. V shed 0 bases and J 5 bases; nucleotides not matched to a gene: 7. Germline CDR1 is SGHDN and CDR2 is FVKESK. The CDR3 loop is CASSQEGRGPHNEQFF. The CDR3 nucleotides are TGTGCCAGCAGCCAAGAAGGAAGGGGGCCGCACAATGAGCAGTTCTTC.

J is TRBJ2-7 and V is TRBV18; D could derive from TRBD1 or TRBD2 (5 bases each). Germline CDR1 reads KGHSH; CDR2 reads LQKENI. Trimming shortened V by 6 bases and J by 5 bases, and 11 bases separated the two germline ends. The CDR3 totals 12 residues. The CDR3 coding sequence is TGTGCCAGCTCCCGGGACGCCCACGAGCAGTACTTC. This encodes CASSRDAHEQYF.

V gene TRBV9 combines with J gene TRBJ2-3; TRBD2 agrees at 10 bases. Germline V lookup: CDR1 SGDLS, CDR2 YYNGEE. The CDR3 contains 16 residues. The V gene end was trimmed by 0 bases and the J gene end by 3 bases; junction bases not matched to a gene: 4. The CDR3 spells CASSVVASGSTDTQYF. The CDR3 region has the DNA TGTGCCAGCAGCGTAGTCGCTAGCGGGAGTACAGATACGCAGTATTTT.

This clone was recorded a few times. CDR3 in amino acids: CATSDSGLEKLFF. CDR3 bases: TGTGCCACAAGCGACAGCGGACTTGAAAAACTGTTTTTT. V gene TRBV15 combines with J gene TRBJ1-4; a possible D gene is TRBD1 (5 bases). The V end was cut by 9 bases, the J end by 7 bases, with 15 bases between. Germline V gene sequence: CDR1 LNHNV, CDR2 YYDKDF (reference sequence). This CDR3 has 13 residues.

The CDR3 spells CASSLERQETQYF. The DNA for the CDR3 is TGTGCCAGCTCACTGGAGAGACAAGAGACCCAGTACTTC. The genes are TRBV18 and TRBJ2-5; no clear D gene. CDR3 length equals 13 residues. The V gene lost 4 bases and the J gene lost 2 bases, with 8 bases spanning the gap. Germline V gene data show CDR1 as KGHSH and CDR2 as LQKENI.

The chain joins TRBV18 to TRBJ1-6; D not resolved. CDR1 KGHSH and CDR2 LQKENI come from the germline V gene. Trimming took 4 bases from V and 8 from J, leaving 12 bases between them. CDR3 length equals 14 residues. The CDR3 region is CASSLTGWDSPLHF. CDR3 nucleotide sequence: TGTGCCAGCTCACTAACGGGGTGGGATTCACCCCTCCACTTT.

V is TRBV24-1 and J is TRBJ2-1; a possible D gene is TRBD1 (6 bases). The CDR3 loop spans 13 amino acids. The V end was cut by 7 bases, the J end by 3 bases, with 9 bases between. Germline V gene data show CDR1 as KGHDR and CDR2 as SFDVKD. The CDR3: CATRDSNYNEQFF. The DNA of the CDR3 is TGTGCCACCAGGGACAGCAACTACAATGAGCAGTTCTTC.

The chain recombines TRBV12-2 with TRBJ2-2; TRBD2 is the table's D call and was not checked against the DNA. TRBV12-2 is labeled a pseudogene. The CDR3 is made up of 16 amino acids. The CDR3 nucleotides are TGTGCAAGTCGCTTAAGACTAGCGTCTCATGGCGGGGAGCTGTTTTTT. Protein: CASRLRLASHGGELFF.

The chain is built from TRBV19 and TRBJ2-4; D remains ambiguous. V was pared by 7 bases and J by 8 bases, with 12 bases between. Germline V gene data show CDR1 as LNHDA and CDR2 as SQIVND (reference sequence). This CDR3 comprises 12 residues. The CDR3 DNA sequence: TGTGCCAGTAAGAATCTCGCGGACATTCAGTACTTC. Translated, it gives CASKNLADIQYF. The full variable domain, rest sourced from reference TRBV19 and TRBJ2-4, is DGGITQSPKYLFRKEGQNVTLSCEQNLNHDAMYWYRQDPGQGLRLIYYSQIVNDFQKGDIAEGYSVSREKKESFPLTVTSAQKNPTAFYLCASKNLADIQYFGAGTRLSVL.

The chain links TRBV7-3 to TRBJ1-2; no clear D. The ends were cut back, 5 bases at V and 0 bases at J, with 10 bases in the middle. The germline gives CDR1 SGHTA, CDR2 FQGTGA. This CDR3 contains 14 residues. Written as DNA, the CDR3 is TGTGCCAGCAGCCCCTATGGGCCTAACTATGGCTACACCTTC. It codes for CASSPYGPNYGYTF.

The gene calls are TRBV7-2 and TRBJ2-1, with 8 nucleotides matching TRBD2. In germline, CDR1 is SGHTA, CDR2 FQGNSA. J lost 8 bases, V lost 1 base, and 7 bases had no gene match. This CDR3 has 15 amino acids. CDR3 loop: CASSLVGTSSDEQFF. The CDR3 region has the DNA TGTGCCAGCAGCTTAGTAGGGACTAGTTCGGATGAGCAGTTCTTC.

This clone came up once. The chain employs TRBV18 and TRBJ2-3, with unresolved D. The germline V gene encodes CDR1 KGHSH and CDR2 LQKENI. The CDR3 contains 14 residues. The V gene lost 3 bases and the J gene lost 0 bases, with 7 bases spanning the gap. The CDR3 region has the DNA TGTGCCAGCTCACCGTTTACTAGCACAGATACGCAGTATTTT. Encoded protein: CASSPFTSTDTQYF.

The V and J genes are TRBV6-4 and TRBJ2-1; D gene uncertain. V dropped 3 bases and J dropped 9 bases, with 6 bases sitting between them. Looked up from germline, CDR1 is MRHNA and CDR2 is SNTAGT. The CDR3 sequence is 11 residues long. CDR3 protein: CASSEGFEQFF. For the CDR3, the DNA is TGTGCCAGCAGTGAGGGCTTTGAGCAGTTCTTC.

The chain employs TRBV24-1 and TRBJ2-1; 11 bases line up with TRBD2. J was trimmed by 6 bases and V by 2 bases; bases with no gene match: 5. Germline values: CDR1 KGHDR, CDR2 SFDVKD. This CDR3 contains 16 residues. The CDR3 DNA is TGTGCCACCAGTGATTCTACTAGCGGGAGAGTCAATGAGCAGTTCTTC. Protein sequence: CATSDSTSGRVNEQFF.

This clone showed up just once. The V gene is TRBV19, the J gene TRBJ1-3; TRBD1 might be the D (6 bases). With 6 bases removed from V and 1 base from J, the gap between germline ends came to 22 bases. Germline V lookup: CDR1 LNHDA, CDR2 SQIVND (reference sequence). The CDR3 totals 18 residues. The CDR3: CASRERATGTPSGNTIYF. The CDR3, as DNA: TGTGCCAGTAGAGAGAGAGCGACCGGGACACCTTCTGGAAACACCATATATTTT.

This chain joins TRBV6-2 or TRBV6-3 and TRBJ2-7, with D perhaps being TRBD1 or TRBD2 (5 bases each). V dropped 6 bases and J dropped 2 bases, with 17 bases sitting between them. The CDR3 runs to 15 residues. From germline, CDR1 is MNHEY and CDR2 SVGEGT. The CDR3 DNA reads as TGTGCCAGCAGCTCTCCGGGACCTCTGGCCTACGAGCAGTACTTC. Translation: CASSSPGPLAYEQYF.

CDR3 nucleotides: TGTGCCAGCTCACCAGATGGGGGTGGCTCTGGAAACACCATATATTTT. Protein: CASSPDGGGSGNTIYF. V and J are TRBV18 and TRBJ1-3, with D maybe TRBD1 (5 bases). This CDR3 is built from 16 residues. V shed 2 bases and J shed 0 bases, with 11 bases lying between them. Germline CDR1 is KGHSH and CDR2 is LQKENI.

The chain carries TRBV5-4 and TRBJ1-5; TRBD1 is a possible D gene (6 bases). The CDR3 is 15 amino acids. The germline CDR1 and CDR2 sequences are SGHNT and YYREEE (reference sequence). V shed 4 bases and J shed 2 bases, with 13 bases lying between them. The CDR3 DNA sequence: TGTGCCAGCAGCCTGCCAGGGGCCGGCAATCAGCCCCAGCATTTT. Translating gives CASSLPGAGNQPQHF.

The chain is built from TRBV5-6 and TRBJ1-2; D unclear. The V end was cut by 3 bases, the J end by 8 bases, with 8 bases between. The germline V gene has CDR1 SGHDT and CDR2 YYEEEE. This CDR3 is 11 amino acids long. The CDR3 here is CASSYDLGYTF. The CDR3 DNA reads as TGTGCCAGCAGCTATGACCTCGGCTACACCTTC.

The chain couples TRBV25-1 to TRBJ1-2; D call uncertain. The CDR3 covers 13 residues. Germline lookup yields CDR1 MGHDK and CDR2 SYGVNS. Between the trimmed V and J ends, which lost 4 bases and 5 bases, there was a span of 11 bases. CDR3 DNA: TGTGCCAGCAGTGTAATTGGGCGGTATGGCTACACCTTC. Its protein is CASSVIGRYGYTF.